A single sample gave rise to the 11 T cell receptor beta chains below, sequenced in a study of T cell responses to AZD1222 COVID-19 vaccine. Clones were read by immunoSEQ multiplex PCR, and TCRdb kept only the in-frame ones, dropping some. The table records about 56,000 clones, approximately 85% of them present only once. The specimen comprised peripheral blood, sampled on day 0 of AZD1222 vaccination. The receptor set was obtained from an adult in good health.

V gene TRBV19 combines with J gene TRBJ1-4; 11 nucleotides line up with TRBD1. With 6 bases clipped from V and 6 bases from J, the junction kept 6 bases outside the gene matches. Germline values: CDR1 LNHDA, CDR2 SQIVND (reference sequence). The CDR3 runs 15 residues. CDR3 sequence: CASRGRDRGDEKLFF. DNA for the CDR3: TGTGCCAGTAGGGGCCGGGACAGGGGGGATGAAAAACTGTTTTTT.

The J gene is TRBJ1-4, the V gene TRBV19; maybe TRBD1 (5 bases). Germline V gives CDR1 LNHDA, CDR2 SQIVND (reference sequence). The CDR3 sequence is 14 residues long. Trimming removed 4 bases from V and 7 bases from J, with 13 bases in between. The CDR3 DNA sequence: TGTGCCAGTAGTACTCCGGGACTTAGTGAAAAACTGTTTTTT. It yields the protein CASSTPGLSEKLFF.

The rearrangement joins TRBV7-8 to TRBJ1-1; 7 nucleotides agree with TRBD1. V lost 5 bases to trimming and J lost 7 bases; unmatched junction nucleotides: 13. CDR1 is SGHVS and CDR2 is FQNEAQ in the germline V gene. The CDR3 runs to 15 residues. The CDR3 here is CASSVNRGFGGEAFF. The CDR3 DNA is TGTGCCAGCAGCGTTAACAGGGGTTTCGGTGGTGAAGCTTTCTTT.

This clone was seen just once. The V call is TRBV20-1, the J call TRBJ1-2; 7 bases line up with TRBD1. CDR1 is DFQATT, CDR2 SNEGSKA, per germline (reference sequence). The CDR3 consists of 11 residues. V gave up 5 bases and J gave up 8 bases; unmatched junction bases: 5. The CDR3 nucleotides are TGCAGTGCTGGGGGACAGACCGGCTACACCTTC. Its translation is CSAGGQTGYTF.

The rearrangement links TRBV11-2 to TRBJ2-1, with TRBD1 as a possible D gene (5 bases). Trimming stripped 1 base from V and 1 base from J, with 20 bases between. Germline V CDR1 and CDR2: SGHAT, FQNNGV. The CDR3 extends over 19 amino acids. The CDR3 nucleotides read TGTGCCAGCAGCTTAGGGGCAGGGTTAGATAAATGGTCCTACAATGAGCAGTTCTTC. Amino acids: CASSLGAGLDKWSYNEQFF.

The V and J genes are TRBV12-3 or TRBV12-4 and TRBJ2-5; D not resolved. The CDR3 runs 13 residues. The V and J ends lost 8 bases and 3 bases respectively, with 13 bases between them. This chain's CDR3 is CASRWGSEETQYF. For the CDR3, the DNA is TGTGCCAGCCGTTGGGGTTCCGAAGAGACCCAGTACTTC.

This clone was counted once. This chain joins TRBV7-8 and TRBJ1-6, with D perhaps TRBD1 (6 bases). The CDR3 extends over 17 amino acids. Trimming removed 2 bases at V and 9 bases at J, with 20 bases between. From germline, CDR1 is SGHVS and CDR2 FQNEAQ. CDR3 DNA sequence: TGTGCCAGCAGCTTATATTCCGTCGGGCAGGGGTTTTCACCCCTCCACTTT. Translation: CASSLYSVGQGFSPLHF.

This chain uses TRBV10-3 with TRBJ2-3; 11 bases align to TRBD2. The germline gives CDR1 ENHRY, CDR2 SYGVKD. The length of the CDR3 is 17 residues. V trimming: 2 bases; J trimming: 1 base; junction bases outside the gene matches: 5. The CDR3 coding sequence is TGTGCCATCAGTGAGGGGTTGACTAGCGGGGGCACAGATACGCAGTATTTT. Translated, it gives CAISEGLTSGGTDTQYF.

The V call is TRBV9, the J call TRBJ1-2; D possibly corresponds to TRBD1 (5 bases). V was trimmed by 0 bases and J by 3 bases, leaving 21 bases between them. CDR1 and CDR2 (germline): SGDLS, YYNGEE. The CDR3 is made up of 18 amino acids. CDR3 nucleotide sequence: TGTGCCAGCAGCGTAGCCCCTACGACAGCCCGGGGGGACTATGGCTACACCTTC. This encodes CASSVAPTTARGDYGYTF.

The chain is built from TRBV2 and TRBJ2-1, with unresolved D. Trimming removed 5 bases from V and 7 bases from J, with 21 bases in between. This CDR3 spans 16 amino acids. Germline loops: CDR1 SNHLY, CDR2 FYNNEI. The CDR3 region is CASSLEQYMKENEQFF. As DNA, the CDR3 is TGTGCCAGCAGTTTAGAACAGTACATGAAGGAGAATGAGCAGTTCTTC.

The CDR3 here is CASGPYNSPLHF. The CDR3 DNA is TGTGCCTCGGGACCCTATAATTCACCCCTCCACTTT. This chain connects TRBV28 to TRBJ1-6; a weak D match, TRBD1 (5 bases). There are 12 residues in the CDR3. V gave up 11 bases and J gave up 2 bases, with 7 bases separating them. CDR1 is MDHEN, CDR2 SYDVKM, per germline.